The subject of this entry is one TCR beta chain. Its antigen is not identified. The entry originates in a study of OX40 agonist ivuxolimab in advanced cancers. Notes on the study in general: Expanded clones tended on average to be more numerous among CD8+ T cells than CD4+.

Profiling relied on immunoSEQ multiplex PCR, and the TCRdb table lists in-frame clones only, not all of them. The sample lists 75,000 to 80,000 clones; roughly 84% were seen once. The sequencing used CD4+ or CD8+ T cells sorted from blood, collected in a trial of the OX40 agonist ivuxolimab. The source is an adult with an advanced solid tumor such as melanoma, head and neck, liver or kidney cancer.

Here the CDR3 DNA reads TGCAGCGTTCTCACCGGGGGGAATAGCAATCAGCCCCAGCATTTT. Translating gives CSVLTGGNSNQPQHF. The rearrangement joins TRBV29-1 to TRBJ1-5; tentative D call: TRBD1 (5 bases). Per germline, CDR1 SQVTM and CDR2 ANQGSEA. V lost 5 bases and J lost 0, with 14 bases in between. The CDR3 sequence is 15 residues long.